The 26 T cell receptor beta chains given below trace back to one sample, sequenced in a study of T cell responses to AZD1222 COVID-19 vaccine. TCRdb keeps only in-frame clones here, not all; method: immunoSEQ multiplex PCR. The table includes about 100,000 clones, less than 90% detected once. Sequencing was performed on peripheral blood, taken on day 0 of AZD1222 vaccination. The receptors come from an adult in good health.

This chain connects TRBV18 to TRBJ1-4, with TRBD1 identical over 9 bases. J lost 5 bases, V lost 3 bases, and 1 base had no gene match. Germline CDR1 is KGHSH and CDR2 is LQKENI. The CDR3 runs 14 residues. DNA for the CDR3: TGTGCCAGCTCACCGACAGGGGGGAATGAAAAACTGTTTTTT. It specifies CASSPTGGNEKLFF.

The chain recombines TRBV6-1 with TRBJ2-3, with TRBD2 identical over 10 bases. CDR3 length equals 16 residues. J gave up 5 bases and V 4 bases, and 9 bases lay outside the gene matches. Germline V gives CDR1 MNHNS, CDR2 SASEGT. CDR3 loop: CASSVVSGRAVDTQYF. Written as DNA, the CDR3 is TGTGCCAGCAGTGTCGTAAGCGGGAGGGCCGTAGATACGCAGTATTTT.

The chain combines TRBV5-6 with TRBJ2-5; possible D gene TRBD2, 5 bases. V lost 4 bases, J lost 1 base, and 11 bases lay in between. The CDR3 is 14 amino acids. Germline V CDR1 and CDR2: SGHDT, YYEEEE. This CDR3 reads CASSPAGAQETQYF. As DNA, the CDR3 is TGTGCCAGCAGCCCCGCGGGTGCCCAAGAGACCCAGTACTTC.

The chain joins TRBV27 to TRBJ1-3; D remains unclear. The V gene lost 2 bases and the J gene lost 8 bases, with 13 bases spanning the gap. Germline-derived CDR1 and CDR2 are MNHEY and SMNVEV (reference sequence). This CDR3 is built from 14 residues. CDR3 in amino acids: CASSLGIDSHTIYF. The CDR3 DNA follows: TGTGCCAGCAGTTTAGGGATCGACTCCCACACCATATATTTT.

This chain connects TRBV10-3 to TRBJ2-1, with 10 bases fitting TRBD1. This CDR3 has 14 amino acids. Germline CDR1 is ENHRY and CDR2 is SYGVKD. The trim removed 6 bases at V and 8 bases at J, leaving 7 bases unmatched. CDR3 nucleotide sequence: TGTGCCATCAGCCCGGGACAGGGGAGTCATGAGCAGTTCTTC. Its translation is CAISPGQGSHEQFF.

CDR3 sequence: CASSLDRVVYGYTF. In nucleotides, the CDR3 is TGTGCCAGCAGCTTGGACAGGGTCGTCTATGGCTACACCTTC. V usage is TRBV5-5 and J usage is TRBJ1-2; D may be TRBD1 (6 bases). This CDR3 region has 14 residues. With 0 bases removed from V and 4 bases from J, the gap between germline ends came to 10 bases. Germline V lookup: CDR1 SGHKS, CDR2 YYEKEE (reference sequence).

CDR3 coding DNA: TGCGCCAGCAGCTTGGGTACCTACGGGACTGAAGCTTTCTTT. Amino acids: CASSLGTYGTEAFF. V gene TRBV5-1 combines with J gene TRBJ1-1; D is undetermined. The CDR3 loop spans 14 amino acids. The ends were cut back, 0 bases at V and 5 bases at J, with 11 bases in the middle. CDR1 SGHRS and CDR2 YFSETQ come from the germline V gene.

V usage is TRBV7-9 and J usage is TRBJ1-5; D remains unclear. The V end was cut by 4 bases, the J end by 0 bases, with 4 bases between. The CDR3 sequence is 13 residues long. Per the germline V gene, CDR1 is SEHNR and CDR2 is FQNEAQ (reference sequence). CDR3 nucleotides: TGTGCCAGCAGCTCCATTAGCAATCAGCCCCAGCATTTT. This sequence encodes CASSSISNQPQHF.

The chain recombines TRBV19 with TRBJ1-6, with D possibly being TRBD1 (6 bases). The CDR3 has 14 residues. V gave up 9 bases and J gave up 9 bases, with 18 bases separating them. Germline lookup yields CDR1 LNHDA and CDR2 SQIVND (reference sequence). CDR3 bases: TGTGCCAGCGCCGATTCAGGGACACTTTCACCCCTCCACTTT. It is translated as CASADSGTLSPLHF. Full variable domain (outside the CDR3, taken from reference TRBV19 and TRBJ1-6): DGGITQSPKYLFRKEGQNVTLSCEQNLNHDAMYWYRQDPGQGLRLIYYSQIVNDFQKGDIAEGYSVSREKKESFPLTVTSAQKNPTAFYLCASADSGTLSPLHFGNGTRLTVT.

The chain couples TRBV3-1 (or the pseudogene TRBV3-2) to TRBJ2-3, with 10 positions matching TRBD2. Germline V gene lookup returns CDR1 LGHDT and CDR2 YNNKEL (reference sequence). Trimming at V came to 0 bases and at J to 1 base, leaving 1 base not matched to a gene. The CDR3 has 16 amino acids. The CDR3 bases are TGTGCCAGCAGCCAAGATCTAGCGGGGGGCACAGATACGCAGTATTTT. It encodes CASSQDLAGGTDTQYF.

The chain recombines TRBV7-8 with TRBJ1-1; the match to TRBD1 covers 8 bases. CDR3 length equals 15 residues. The V gene's germline CDR1 is SGHVS and CDR2 FQNEAQ. V lost 4 bases, J lost 1 base, and 5 bases stayed unmatched. The CDR3 DNA follows: TGTGCCAGCAGCTCCCGACAGGGGAGGAACACTGAAGCTTTCTTT. Amino acid sequence: CASSSRQGRNTEAFF.

This chain uses TRBV6-4 with TRBJ1-6, with a weak D call TRBD1 (5 bases). Trimming removed 3 bases from V and 6 bases from J, with 6 bases in between. This CDR3 has 13 residues. Germline CDR1 and CDR2: MRHNA and SNTAGT. This CDR3 reads CASSEGLNSPLHF. CDR3 nucleotides: TGTGCCAGCAGTGAGGGGCTTAATTCACCCCTCCACTTT.

The V call is TRBV7-3, the J call TRBJ1-6; D gene unclear. The CDR3 length is 12 residues. Trimming took off 0 bases at V and 10 bases at J, with 4 bases between the two ends. Germline CDR1 is SGHTA and CDR2 is FQGTGA. CDR3 in amino acids: CASSLTGSPLHF. CDR3 nucleotide sequence: TGTGCCAGCAGCTTAACGGGATCACCCCTCCACTTT.

CDR3 in amino acids: CASSPGYTEAFF. The DNA for the CDR3 is TGTGCCAGCAGTCCCGGTTACACTGAAGCTTTCTTT. The gene calls are TRBV6-5 and TRBJ1-1; no definite D call. Germline CDR1 reads MNHEY; CDR2 reads SVGAGI. Deletions cut 5 bases from V and 3 bases from J, with 7 bases between. The CDR3 loop spans 12 amino acids.

The chain is built from TRBV2 and TRBJ1-5; D may be TRBD1 (6 bases). The CDR3 totals 13 residues. Germline V gene sequence: CDR1 SNHLY, CDR2 FYNNEI. The ends were cut back, 7 bases at V and 7 bases at J, with 14 bases in the middle. CDR3 nucleotides: TGTGCCAGCAAGGGAGTTGGGGGCCAGCCCCAGCATTTT. This sequence encodes CASKGVGGQPQHF.

CDR3 coding DNA: TGTGCCAGCAGAACCGAGGGAGCGTCTTTCTTT. Protein product: CASRTEGASFF. The rearrangement joins TRBV12-3 or TRBV12-4 to TRBJ1-1; D not resolved. The CDR3 runs 11 residues. V lost 6 bases to trimming and J lost 12 bases, with 14 bases between them.

The chain uses TRBV7-8 and TRBJ2-7, with TRBD2 matching over 10 bases. The CDR3 totals 13 residues. With 5 bases clipped from V and 6 bases from J, the junction kept 4 bases outside the gene matches. Germline CDR1 reads SGHVS; CDR2 reads FQNEAQ. The CDR3 protein is CASSRGTSAEQYF. DNA of the CDR3: TGTGCCAGCAGCCGCGGGACTAGCGCCGAGCAGTACTTC.

This clone was observed a single time. The chain's CDR3 is CASSPSLGQGRGEAFF. CDR3 coding DNA: TGTGCCAGCTCACCATCACTGGGACAGGGGAGGGGTGAAGCTTTCTTT. The V call is TRBV18, the J call TRBJ1-1, with 10 bases aligning to TRBD1. From germline, CDR1 is KGHSH and CDR2 LQKENI. The CDR3 has 16 residues. V trimming: 2 bases; J trimming: 7 bases; junction bases outside the gene matches: 10.

V and J are TRBV5-4 and TRBJ1-2; TRBD1 matches at 7 bases. This CDR3 has 14 amino acids. The junction had 14 bases not matched to a gene; V was cut back by 2 bases and J by 13 bases. Germline assignment: CDR1 SGHNT and CDR2 YYREEE (reference sequence). The CDR3 sequence is CASSFPLGQPLFTF. The DNA for the CDR3 is TGTGCCAGCAGCTTCCCCCTGGGACAGCCCCTATTCACCTTC.

The chain recombines TRBV7-2 with TRBJ1-1; D uncertain. Trimming removed 3 bases at V and 1 base at J, with 9 bases between. Germline values: CDR1 SGHTA, CDR2 FQGNSA. The CDR3 runs to 14 residues. CDR3 sequence: CASSLIGKNTEAFF. The CDR3 nucleotides read TGTGCCAGCAGCTTGATTGGGAAGAACACTGAAGCTTTCTTT.

The V call is TRBV6-5, the J call TRBJ1-6; D uncertain. The CDR3 has 15 residues. CDR1 is MNHEY and CDR2 is SVGAGI in the germline V gene. The V end was cut by 0 bases, the J end by 7 bases, with 10 bases between. CDR3 protein: CASSYSWSGNSPLHF. CDR3 DNA: TGTGCCAGCAGTTACTCGTGGAGCGGGAATTCACCCCTCCACTTT.

The CDR3 here is CASSPSSGVGDGYTF. In DNA, the CDR3 is TGCGCCAGCAGCCCCTCCAGCGGGGTCGGGGATGGCTACACCTTC. This chain uses TRBV5-1 with TRBJ1-2; D uncertain. Germline CDR1 and CDR2: SGHRS and YFSETQ. V was shortened by 4 bases and J by 6 bases, with 19 bases between the two germline ends. The CDR3 loop spans 15 amino acids.

The V and J genes are TRBV18 and TRBJ1-5, with D unclear. V lost 2 bases and J 7 bases, leaving 9 bases between the germline ends. CDR1 and CDR2 from the germline V gene are KGHSH and LQKENI. The length of the CDR3 is 13 residues. CDR3 amino acids: CASSPDESQPQHF. Written as DNA, the CDR3 is TGTGCCAGCTCACCAGATGAAAGCCAGCCCCAGCATTTT.

This chain uses TRBV7-3 with TRBJ2-2; 7 bases match TRBD2. After removal of 2 bases from V and 4 bases from J, the junction contained 10 bases not matched to a gene. Germline lookup yields CDR1 SGHTA and CDR2 FQGTGA. This CDR3 spans 17 amino acids. DNA of the CDR3: TGTGCCAGCAGCTTACAGGCAGGACCGGGGGGCACCGGGGAGCTGTTTTTT. Residues: CASSLQAGPGGTGELFF.

V gene TRBV29-1 combines with J gene TRBJ1-2, with 8 nucleotides matching TRBD1. This CDR3 comprises 13 residues. Germline lookup yields CDR1 SQVTM and CDR2 ANQGSEA. With V trimmed by 7 bases and J by 5 bases, 9 bases remained unmatched. CDR3 DNA sequence: TGCAGCGCTGGACAGGGAAGCTCTTATGGCTACACCTTC. As protein: CSAGQGSSYGYTF.

V gene TRBV30 combines with J gene TRBJ1-5; D gene unclear. The CDR3 is made up of 14 amino acids. Germline V gene sequence: CDR1 GTSNPN, CDR2 SVGIG (reference sequence). Trimming took off 1 base at V and 0 bases at J, with 7 bases between the two ends. The CDR3 bases are TGTGCCTGGAGTGAGAGATATAGCAATCAGCCCCAGCATTTT. It yields the protein CAWSERYSNQPQHF.